This TCR beta chain came from a study of response to subunit inactivated influenza vaccine. Study observations and caveats: The authors proposed limited new T cell recruitment per seasonal influenza vaccination.

Germline-derived CDR1 and CDR2 are SEHNR and FQNEAQ (reference sequence). Trimming cost V 1 base and J 0 bases, with 9 bases left between them. The CDR3 runs to 15 residues. This clonotype was counted between two and nine times. Its specificity is not known. TCRdb analysed the RT-PCR reads with MiXCR anew, one entry per CDR3 protein. The repertoire includes 560,000 or so distinct CDR3 sequences, 6.5% to 8% of them detected once, and roughly 13% sits in the top ten. The receptor's source is a man aged 50 to 69 who received an inactivated influenza vaccine. Sequencing used PBMCs from blood, obtained around 25 months after vaccination. This chain uses TRBV7-9 with TRBJ1-1; weak D call: TRBD1 (6 bases). The DNA of the CDR3 is TGTGCCAGCAGCTTAGTGGGACACCTGAACACTGAAGCTTTCTTT. This codes for CASSLVGHLNTEAFF.